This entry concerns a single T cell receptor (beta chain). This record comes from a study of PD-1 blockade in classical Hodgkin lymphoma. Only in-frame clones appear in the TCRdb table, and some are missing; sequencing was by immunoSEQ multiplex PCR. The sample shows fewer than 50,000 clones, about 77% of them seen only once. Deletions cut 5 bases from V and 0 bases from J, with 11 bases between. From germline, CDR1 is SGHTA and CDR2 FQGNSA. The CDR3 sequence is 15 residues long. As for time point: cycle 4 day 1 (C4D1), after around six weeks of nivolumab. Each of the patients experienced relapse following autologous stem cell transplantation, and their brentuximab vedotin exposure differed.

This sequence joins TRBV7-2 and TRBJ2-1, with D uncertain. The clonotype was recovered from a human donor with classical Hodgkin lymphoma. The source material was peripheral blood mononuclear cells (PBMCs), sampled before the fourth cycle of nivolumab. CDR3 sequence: CASSISSSSYNEQFF. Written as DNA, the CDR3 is TGTGCCAGCAGCATAAGCTCTAGCTCCTACAATGAGCAGTTCTTC.